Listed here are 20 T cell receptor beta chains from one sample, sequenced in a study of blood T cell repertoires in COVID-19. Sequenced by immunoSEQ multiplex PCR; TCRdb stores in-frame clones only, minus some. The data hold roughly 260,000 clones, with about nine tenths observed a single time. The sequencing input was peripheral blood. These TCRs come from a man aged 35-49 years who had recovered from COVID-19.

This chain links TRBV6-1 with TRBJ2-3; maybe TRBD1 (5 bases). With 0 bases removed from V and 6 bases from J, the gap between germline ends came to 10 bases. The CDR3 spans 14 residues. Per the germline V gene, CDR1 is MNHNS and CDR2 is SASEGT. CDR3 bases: TGTGCCAGCAGTGAAGCGTGGCGACAGGATACGCAGTATTTT. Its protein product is CASSEAWRQDTQYF.

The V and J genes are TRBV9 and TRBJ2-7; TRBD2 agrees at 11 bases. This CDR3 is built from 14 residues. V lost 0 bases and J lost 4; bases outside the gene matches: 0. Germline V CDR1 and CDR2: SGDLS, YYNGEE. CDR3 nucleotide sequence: TGTGCCAGCAGCGTAGCTAGCGGGAGGTACGAGCAGTACTTC. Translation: CASSVASGRYEQYF.

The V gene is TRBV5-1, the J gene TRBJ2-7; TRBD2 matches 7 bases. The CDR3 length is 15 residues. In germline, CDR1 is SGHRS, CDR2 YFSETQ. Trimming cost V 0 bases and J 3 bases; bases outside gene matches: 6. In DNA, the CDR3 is TGCGCCAGCAGCTTGGTACCGGGAGGACTCTACGAGCAGTACTTC. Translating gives CASSLVPGGLYEQYF.

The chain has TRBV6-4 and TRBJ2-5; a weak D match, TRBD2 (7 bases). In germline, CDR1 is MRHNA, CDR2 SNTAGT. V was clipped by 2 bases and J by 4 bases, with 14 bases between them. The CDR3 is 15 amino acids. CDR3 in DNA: TGTGCCAGCAGTGACCGGGGGGCGGGGAGAGAGACCCAGTACTTC. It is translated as CASSDRGAGRETQYF.

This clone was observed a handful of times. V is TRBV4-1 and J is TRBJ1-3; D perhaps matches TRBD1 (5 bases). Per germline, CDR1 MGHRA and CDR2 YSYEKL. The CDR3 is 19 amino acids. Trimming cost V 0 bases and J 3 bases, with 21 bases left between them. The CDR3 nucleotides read TGCGCCAGCAGCCAAGAGATTGATGGGGCGTGGGCTCTTGGAAACACCATATATTTT. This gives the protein CASSQEIDGAWALGNTIYF.

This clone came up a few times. DNA for the CDR3: TGTGCCACCCAATCAGATTGGGGGGGGCAGGAGACCCAGTACTTC. Translating gives CATQSDWGGQETQYF. This chain uses TRBV10-3 with TRBJ2-5, with a possible D match to TRBD2 (7 bases). Trimming pared 10 bases from V and 5 bases from J, leaving 23 bases between. Germline V CDR1 and CDR2: ENHRY, SYGVKD. The CDR3 loop spans 15 amino acids.

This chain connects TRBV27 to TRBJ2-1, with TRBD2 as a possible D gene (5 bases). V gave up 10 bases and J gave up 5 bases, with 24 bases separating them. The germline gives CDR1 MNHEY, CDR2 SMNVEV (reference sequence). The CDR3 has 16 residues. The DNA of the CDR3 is TGTGCCACCTACGGATTCGGGGTACCCTCGAACAATGAGCAGTTCTTC. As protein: CATYGFGVPSNNEQFF.

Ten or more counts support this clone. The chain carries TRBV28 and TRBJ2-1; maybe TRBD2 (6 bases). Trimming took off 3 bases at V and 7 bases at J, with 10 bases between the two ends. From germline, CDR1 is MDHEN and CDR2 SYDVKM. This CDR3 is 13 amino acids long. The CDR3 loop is CASSFLGGNEQFF. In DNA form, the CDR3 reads TGTGCCAGCAGTTTCTTAGGAGGGAATGAGCAGTTCTTC.

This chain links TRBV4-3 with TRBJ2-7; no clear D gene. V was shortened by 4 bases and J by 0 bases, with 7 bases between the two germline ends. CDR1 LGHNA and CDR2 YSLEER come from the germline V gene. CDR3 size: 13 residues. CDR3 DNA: TGCGCCAGCAGCCGCGGCCTCTCCTACGAGCAGTACTTC. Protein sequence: CASSRGLSYEQYF.

CDR3 DNA sequence: TGTGCCACCAGCAGAGATCAGGACAGGGCTGGGGGACGTGAAAAACTGTTTTTT. Protein: CATSRDQDRAGGREKLFF. The rearrangement uses TRBV15 and TRBJ1-4, with 8 bases that match TRBD1. Germline lookup yields CDR1 LNHNV and CDR2 YYDKDF (reference sequence). The CDR3 sequence is 18 residues long. Trimming removed 0 bases from V and 7 bases from J; junction bases left unmatched: 13.

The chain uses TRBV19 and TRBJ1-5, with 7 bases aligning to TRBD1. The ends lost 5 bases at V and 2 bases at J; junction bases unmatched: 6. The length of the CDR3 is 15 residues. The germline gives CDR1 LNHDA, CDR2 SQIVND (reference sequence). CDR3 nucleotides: TGTGCCAGTAGTTCACAGGGGAAGGGCAATCAGCCCCAGCATTTT. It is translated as CASSSQGKGNQPQHF.

The CDR3 nucleotides are TGTGCCAGCAGTATGACTAGCGCGACTACAGATACGCAGTATTTT. Translated, it gives CASSMTSATTDTQYF. J is TRBJ2-3 and V is TRBV5-4, with TRBD2 matching 8 bases. This CDR3 has 15 amino acids. Germline loops: CDR1 SGHNT, CDR2 YYREEE (reference sequence). J was trimmed by 3 bases and V by 5 bases; bases with no gene match: 8.

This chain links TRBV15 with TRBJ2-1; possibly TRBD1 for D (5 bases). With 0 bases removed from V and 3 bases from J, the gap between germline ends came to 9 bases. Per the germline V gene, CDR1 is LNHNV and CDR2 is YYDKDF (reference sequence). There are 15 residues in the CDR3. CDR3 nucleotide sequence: TGTGCCACCAGCAGAGAGGGGCGGAGCTACAATGAGCAGTTCTTC. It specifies CATSREGRSYNEQFF.

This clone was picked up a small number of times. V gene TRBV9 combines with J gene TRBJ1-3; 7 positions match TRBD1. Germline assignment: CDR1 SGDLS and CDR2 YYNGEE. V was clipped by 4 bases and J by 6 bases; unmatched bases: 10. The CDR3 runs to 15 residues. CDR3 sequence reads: CASSTEGQGVNTIYF. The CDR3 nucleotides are TGTGCCAGCAGCACAGAGGGGCAGGGGGTAAACACCATATATTTT.

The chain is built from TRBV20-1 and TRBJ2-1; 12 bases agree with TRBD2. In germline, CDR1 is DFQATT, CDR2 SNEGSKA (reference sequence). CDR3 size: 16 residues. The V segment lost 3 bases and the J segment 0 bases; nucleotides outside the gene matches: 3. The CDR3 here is CSASRLAGDSYNEQFF. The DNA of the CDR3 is TGCAGTGCTAGTAGACTAGCGGGGGACTCCTACAATGAGCAGTTCTTC.

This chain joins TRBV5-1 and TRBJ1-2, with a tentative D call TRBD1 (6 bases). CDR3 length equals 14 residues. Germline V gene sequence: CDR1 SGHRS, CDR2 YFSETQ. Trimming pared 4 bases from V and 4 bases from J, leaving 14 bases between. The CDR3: CASSPTGRGYGYTF. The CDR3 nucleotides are TGCGCCAGCAGCCCCACAGGGAGGGGCTATGGCTACACCTTC.

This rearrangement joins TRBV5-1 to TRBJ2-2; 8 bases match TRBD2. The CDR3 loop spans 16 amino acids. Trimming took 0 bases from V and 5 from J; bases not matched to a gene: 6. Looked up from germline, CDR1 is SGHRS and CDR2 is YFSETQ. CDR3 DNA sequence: TGCGCCAGCAGCTTGGCCAGCGGGAGCAGGACCGGGGAGCTGTTTTTT. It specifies CASSLASGSRTGELFF.

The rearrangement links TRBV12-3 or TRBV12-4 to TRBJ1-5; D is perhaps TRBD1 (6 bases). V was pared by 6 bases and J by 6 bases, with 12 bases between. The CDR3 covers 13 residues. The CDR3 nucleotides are TGTGCCAGCAGCCTAGGGGGTTTTCAGCCCCAGCATTTT. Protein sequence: CASSLGGFQPQHF.

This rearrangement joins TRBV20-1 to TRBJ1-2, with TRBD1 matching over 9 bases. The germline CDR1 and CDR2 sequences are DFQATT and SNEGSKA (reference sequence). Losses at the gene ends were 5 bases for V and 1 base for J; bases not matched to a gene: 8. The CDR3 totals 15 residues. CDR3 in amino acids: CSAGGTGQFNYGYTF. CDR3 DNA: TGCAGTGCTGGTGGGACAGGGCAATTTAACTATGGCTACACCTTC.

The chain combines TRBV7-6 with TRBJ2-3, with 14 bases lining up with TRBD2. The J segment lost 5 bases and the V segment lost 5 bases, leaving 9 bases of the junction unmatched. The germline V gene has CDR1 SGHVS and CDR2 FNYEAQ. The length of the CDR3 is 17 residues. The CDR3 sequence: CASSRGTSGGRGDTQYF. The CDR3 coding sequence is TGTGCCAGCAGCCGAGGGACTAGCGGGGGCCGAGGAGATACGCAGTATTTT. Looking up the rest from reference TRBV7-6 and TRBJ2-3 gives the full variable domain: GAGVSQSPRYKVTKRGQDVALRCDPISGHVSLYWYRQALGQGPEFLTYFNYEAQQDKSGLPNDRFSAERPEGSISTLTIQRTEQRDSAMYRCASSRGTSGGRGDTQYFGPGTRLTVL.